The 6 T cell receptor beta chains given below trace back to one sample, sequenced in a study of cytomegalovirus exposure and HLA in healthy donors (dated by TCRdb to the late 2010s). The library was prepared using the immunoSEQ multiplex PCR assay. For the multiplex PCR, a mixture combining 60 forward primers for TCR Vbeta segments and 13 reverse primers for TCR Jbeta segments was used. TCRdb limited this immuneACCESS table to in-frame rearrangements with V and J called. A share of clones is missing; checked studies link under half to unresolved V genes, and the rest is unexplained. This sample's listing comprises roughly 120,000 clones. Less than 3% of the sample lies in the top ten. Source material: PBMCs. These receptors were collected from a man between 25 and 39 years old in good health and CMV-seronegative.

The chain employs TRBV7-9 and TRBJ1-4; D is possibly TRBD1 (6 bases). This CDR3 region has 14 residues. V was trimmed by 5 bases and J by 4 bases, leaving 11 bases between them. The germline V gene has CDR1 SEHNR and CDR2 FQNEAQ (reference sequence). In nucleotides, the CDR3 is TGTGCCAGCAGCCTGGACAGCTATAATGAAAAACTGTTTTTT. This translates into CASSLDSYNEKLFF.

The chain joins TRBV7-3 to TRBJ2-1; a possible D gene is TRBD2 (6 bases). Germline assignment: CDR1 SGHTA and CDR2 FQGTGA. V lost 3 bases to trimming and J lost 0 bases, with 15 bases between them. The CDR3 sequence is 17 residues long. Here the CDR3 DNA reads TGTGCCAGCAGCTTTCCCGCTAGCGTGAGCTCCTACAATGAGCAGTTCTTC. Translation: CASSFPASVSSYNEQFF.

The chain recombines TRBV6-5 with TRBJ1-1; D perhaps matches TRBD1 (6 bases). Germline V gene sequence: CDR1 MNHEY, CDR2 SVGAGI. Trimming shortened V by 0 bases and J by 1 base, and 9 bases separated the two germline ends. The CDR3 contains 15 residues. The CDR3 DNA sequence: TGTGCCAGCAGTTACTCGAGCAGGGGGAACACTGAAGCTTTCTTT. This sequence encodes CASSYSSRGNTEAFF.

V usage is TRBV27 and J usage is TRBJ1-1; 8 nucleotides align to TRBD1. From germline, CDR1 is MNHEY and CDR2 SMNVEV (reference sequence). The CDR3 has 15 amino acids. J was trimmed by 5 bases and V by 3 bases; bases with no gene match: 8. CDR3 nucleotides: TGTGCCAGCAGTTTGGCAGGGGGCGATGGAACTGAAGCTTTCTTT. As protein: CASSLAGGDGTEAFF.

V and J are TRBV30 and TRBJ2-7; 11 nucleotides align to TRBD2. CDR3 length equals 13 residues. Germline trimming cut 5 bases from V and 4 bases from J; bases unmatched to any gene: 4. Per the germline V gene, CDR1 is GTSNPN and CDR2 is SVGIG (reference sequence). This chain's CDR3 is CAWLGTSGYEQYF. The CDR3 nucleotides read TGTGCCTGGTTGGGGACTAGCGGTTACGAGCAGTACTTC.

CDR3 sequence reads: CAWRGTSGVNTGELFF. DNA of the CDR3: TGTGCCTGGCGCGGGACTAGCGGGGTGAACACCGGGGAGCTGTTTTTT. V is TRBV30 and J is TRBJ2-2; 13 nucleotides align to TRBD2. V lost 5 bases and J lost 1; bases outside the gene matches: 4. The CDR3 has 16 amino acids. Per germline, CDR1 GTSNPN and CDR2 SVGIG (reference sequence).